A selection of T cell receptor beta chains follows, all from one sample in a study of shared clonotypes between healthy human individuals. The repertoire was sequenced with immunoSEQ multiplex PCR; TCRdb's copy has only in-frame clones and lacks some. The sample contains approximately 2,300,000 clones, roughly 90% of which appear only once. What was sequenced was naive CD4+ T cells from PBMCs. The receptors were sampled from a young man in good health. Some clones in this sample may be carry-over from other donors' samples. The CDR3 runs from the conserved cysteine through the conserved F or W. The order of the fields is J gene, V gene, D gene, clone size, CDR3 protein, CDR3 DNA. D genes are given only for firm matches. Clone size, where shown, is once, few, many, or a class for clones that have expanded.

J: TRBJ2-3; V: TRBV18; D: .; size: .; CDR3: CASSGRVRGTDTQYF; DNA: TGTGCCAGCTCAGGGCGGGTACGGGGCACAGATACGCAGTATTTT
J: TRBJ1-2; V: TRBV18; D: TRBD1; size: .; CDR3: CASSPSGGNYGYTF; DNA: TGTGCCAGCTCTCCCTCAGGGGGGAACTATGGCTACACCTTC
J: TRBJ2-4; V: TRBV5-1; D: .; size: .; CDR3: CASSVSAVGPGNIQYF; DNA: TGCGCCAGCAGCGTCTCGGCGGTGGGTCCTGGGAACATTCAGTACTTC
J: TRBJ2-7; V: TRBV4-2; D: TRBD2; size: .; CDR3: CASSQGASGRGYEQYF; DNA: TGTGCCAGCAGCCAAGGGGCTAGCGGGAGGGGCTACGAGCAGTACTTC
J: TRBJ1-4; V: TRBV5-5; D: .; size: .; CDR3: CASSLVVGAATNEKLFF; DNA: TGTGCCAGCAGCTTGGTGGTCGGGGCTGCAACTAATGAAAAACTGTTTTTT
J: TRBJ2-7; V: TRBV5-4; D: TRBD2; size: .; CDR3: CASKEGGPRHEQYF; DNA: TGTGCCAGCAAAGAGGGAGGGCCGCGCCACGAGCAGTACTTC
J: TRBJ1-5; V: TRBV7-9; D: .; size: few; CDR3: CASSLDGTRQPQHF; DNA: TGTGCCAGCAGCTTAGACGGGACGCGTCAGCCCCAGCATTTT
J: TRBJ1-4; V: TRBV4-1; D: TRBD1; size: .; CDR3: CASSPWDRGNEKLFF; DNA: TGCGCCAGCAGCCCCTGGGACAGGGGGAATGAAAAACTGTTTTTT
J: TRBJ2-5; V: TRBV2; D: .; size: .; CDR3: CASSGGGETQYF; DNA: TGTGCCAGCAGTGGAGGGGGAGAGACCCAGTACTTC
J: TRBJ2-1; V: TRBV19; D: TRBD2; size: .; CDR3: CATGMGSGNSYNEQFF; DNA: TGTGCCACCGGGATGGGGAGCGGGAATTCCTACAATGAGCAGTTCTTC
J: TRBJ2-7; V: TRBV5-1; D: TRBD1; size: .; CDR3: CASSLVGTGTYEQYF; DNA: TGCGCCAGCAGCTTGGTTGGGACAGGGACCTACGAGCAGTACTTC
J: TRBJ1-3; V: TRBV9; D: .; size: .; CDR3: CASSLRQDAGNTIYF; DNA: TGTGCCAGCAGCTTACGACAGGACGCGGGAAACACCATATATTTT
J: TRBJ2-7; V: TRBV4-2; D: .; size: .; CDR3: CASSQARGHFSNLYF; DNA: TGTGCCAGCAGCCAAGCACGGGGCCACTTTAGTAATCTGTACTTC
J: TRBJ1-5; V: TRBV28; D: .; size: .; CDR3: CASSLVDQPQHF; DNA: TGTGCCAGCAGTTTGGTTGATCAGCCCCAGCATTTT
J: TRBJ2-1; V: TRBV4-1; D: .; size: .; CDR3: CASSQKSFGSSYNEQFF; DNA: TGCGCCAGCAGCCAAAAATCCTTTGGGAGCTCCTACAATGAGCAGTTCTTC
J: TRBJ1-1; V: TRBV4-2; D: .; size: .; CDR3: CASSQDRAGRNTEAFF; DNA: TGTGCCAGCAGCCAAGATAGGGCAGGCCGGAACACTGAAGCTTTCTTT